Sequencing of this T cell receptor (beta chain) was carried out in a study of OX40 agonist ivuxolimab in advanced cancers. As for the study in general: As their treatment, patients were administered ivuxolimab, an agonistic anti-OX40 (CD134) antibody. General study results and limits: CD8+ T cells (on average) carried more expanded clones than CD4+ T cells. Dosing at 0.1 to 3.0 mg/kg was accompanied by clonal expansion of CD4+ and CD8+ blood T cells by week 6.

To note about this clone: Its antigen is unidentified.

Patients with a history of autoimmune disease or on systemic immunosuppression were excluded. Libraries were prepared by immunoSEQ multiplex PCR; TCRdb keeps only in-frame clonotypes and omits some of them. The sample includes about 94,000 clones, roughly 87% of them seen just once. The ends were cut back, 4 bases at V and 8 bases at J, with 18 bases in the middle. Germline V gene lookup returns CDR1 MNHEY and CDR2 SVGAGI. The CDR3 is made up of 16 amino acids. This chain connects TRBV6-5 to TRBJ1-6, with D perhaps matching TRBD1 (6 bases). The starting material was CD4+ or CD8+ T cells sorted from blood, obtained in a trial of the OX40 agonist ivuxolimab. The TCR sequence derives from an adult with an advanced solid tumor such as melanoma, head and neck, liver or kidney cancer. DNA of the CDR3: TGTGCCAGCAGTTTAAGTAAGCAGACAGGCCATTCACCCCTCCACTTT. It encodes CASSLSKQTGHSPLHF.